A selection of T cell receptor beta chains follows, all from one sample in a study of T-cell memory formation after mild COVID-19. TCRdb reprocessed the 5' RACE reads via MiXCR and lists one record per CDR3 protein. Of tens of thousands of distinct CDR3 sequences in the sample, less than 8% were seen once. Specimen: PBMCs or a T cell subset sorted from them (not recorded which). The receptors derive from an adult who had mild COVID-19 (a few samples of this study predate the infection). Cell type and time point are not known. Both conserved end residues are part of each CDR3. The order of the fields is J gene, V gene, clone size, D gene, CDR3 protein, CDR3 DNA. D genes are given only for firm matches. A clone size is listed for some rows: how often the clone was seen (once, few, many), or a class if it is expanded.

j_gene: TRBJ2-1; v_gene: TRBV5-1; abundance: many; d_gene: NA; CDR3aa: CASSLERLSGKDEQFF; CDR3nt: TGCGCCAGCAGCTTGGAGCGGTTAAGCGGTAAGGATGAGCAGTTCTTC
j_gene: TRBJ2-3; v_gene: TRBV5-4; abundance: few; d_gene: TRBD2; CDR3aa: CASSLVGGATDTQYF; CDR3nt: TGTGCCAGCAGCTTGGTCGGGGGGGCCACAGATACGCAGTATTTT
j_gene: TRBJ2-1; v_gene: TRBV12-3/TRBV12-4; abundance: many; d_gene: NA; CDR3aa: CASSETTAGAYNEQFF; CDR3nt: TGTGCCAGCTCAGAAACGACCGCGGGCGCCTACAATGAGCAGTTCTTC
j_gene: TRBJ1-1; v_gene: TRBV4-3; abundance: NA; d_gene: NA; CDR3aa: CASSQDPPGQINTEAFF; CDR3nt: TGCGCCAGCAGCCAAGATCCTCCAGGGCAGATTAACACTGAAGCTTTCTTT
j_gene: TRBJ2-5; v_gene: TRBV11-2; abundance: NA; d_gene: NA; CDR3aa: CASSLVGTIQETQYF; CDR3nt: TGTGCCAGCAGCTTAGTGGGCACCATCCAAGAGACCCAGTACTTC
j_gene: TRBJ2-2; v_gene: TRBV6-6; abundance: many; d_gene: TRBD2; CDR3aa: CASSYPGLAGGLKAGELFF; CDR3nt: TGTGCCAGCAGTTACCCTGGACTAGCGGGAGGGTTGAAAGCCGGGGAGCTGTTTTTT
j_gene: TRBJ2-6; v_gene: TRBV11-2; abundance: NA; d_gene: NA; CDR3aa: CASSGDSGANVLTF; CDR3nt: TGTGCCAGCAGCGGAGACTCTGGGGCCAACGTCCTGACTTTC
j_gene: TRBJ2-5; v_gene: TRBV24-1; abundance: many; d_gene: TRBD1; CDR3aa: CATSGGTGGGETQYF; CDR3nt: TGTGCCACCAGTGGGGGGACAGGGGGCGGTGAGACCCAGTACTTC
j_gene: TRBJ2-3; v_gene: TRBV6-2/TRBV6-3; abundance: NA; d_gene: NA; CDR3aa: CASSYQSLAPDTQYF; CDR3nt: TGTGCCAGCAGTTACCAGAGCCTAGCCCCAGATACGCAGTATTTT
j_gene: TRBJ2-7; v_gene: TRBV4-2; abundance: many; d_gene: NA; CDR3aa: CASSPKGGDAGEQYF; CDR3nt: TGTGCCAGCAGCCCCAAGGGGGGGGATGCTGGGGAGCAGTACTTC
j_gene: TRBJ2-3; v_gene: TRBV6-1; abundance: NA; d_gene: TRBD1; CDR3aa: CASRRDRVSDTQYF; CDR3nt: TGTGCCAGCAGGCGGGACAGGGTGAGCGATACGCAGTATTTT
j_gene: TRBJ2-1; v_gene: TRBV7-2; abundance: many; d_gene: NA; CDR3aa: CASSLGLANEQFF; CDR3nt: TGTGCCAGCAGCTTAGGGCTAGCCAATGAGCAGTTCTTC
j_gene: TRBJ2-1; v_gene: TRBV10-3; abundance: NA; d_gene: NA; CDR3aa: CAISEWVGIERDEQFF; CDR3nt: TGTGCCATCAGTGAGTGGGTGGGAATTGAGAGAGATGAGCAGTTCTTC
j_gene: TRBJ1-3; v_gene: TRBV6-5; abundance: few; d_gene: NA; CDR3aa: CASTSVGSGNTIYF; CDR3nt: TGTGCCAGCACCTCAGTGGGCTCTGGAAACACCATATATTTT
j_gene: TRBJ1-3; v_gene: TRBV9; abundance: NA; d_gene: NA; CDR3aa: CASSVVPREAGNTIYF; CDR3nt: TGTGCCAGCAGCGTAGTACCGAGGGAGGCTGGAAACACCATATATTTT
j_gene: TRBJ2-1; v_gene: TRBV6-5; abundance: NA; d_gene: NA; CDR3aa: CASSLVWRNNEQFF; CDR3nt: TGTGCCAGCAGCCTAGTGTGGCGGAACAATGAGCAGTTCTTC
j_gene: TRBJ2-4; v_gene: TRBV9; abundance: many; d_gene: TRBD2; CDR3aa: CASSVGDSGNIQYF; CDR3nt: TGTGCCAGCAGCGTAGGTGATAGCGGGAACATTCAGTACTTC
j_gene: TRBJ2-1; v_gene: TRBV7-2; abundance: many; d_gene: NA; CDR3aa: CASSLESSYNEQFF; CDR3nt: TGTGCCAGCAGCTTAGAGAGCTCCTACAATGAGCAGTTCTTC
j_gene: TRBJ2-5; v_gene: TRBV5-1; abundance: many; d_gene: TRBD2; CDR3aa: CASSLTGGRGETQYF; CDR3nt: TGCGCCAGCAGCTTGACGGGGGGACGGGGAGAGACCCAGTACTTC
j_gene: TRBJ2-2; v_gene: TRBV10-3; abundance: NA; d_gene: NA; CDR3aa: CAISGTTGELFF; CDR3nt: TGTGCCATCAGTGGGACCACCGGGGAGCTGTTTTTT
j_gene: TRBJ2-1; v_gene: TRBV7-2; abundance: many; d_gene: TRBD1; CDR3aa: CASSLAGTGDNEQFF; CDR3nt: TGTGCCAGCAGCTTAGCGGGGACAGGGGACAATGAGCAGTTCTTC
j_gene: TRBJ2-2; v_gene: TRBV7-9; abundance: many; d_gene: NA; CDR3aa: CASSQHGTRKGELFF; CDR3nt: TGTGCCAGCAGCCAGCACGGGACCAGGAAGGGGGAGCTGTTTTTT
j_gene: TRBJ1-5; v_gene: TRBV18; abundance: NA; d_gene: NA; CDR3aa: CASSPRGADNQPQHF; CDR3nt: TGTGCCAGCTCACCAAGGGGGGCGGACAATCAGCCCCAGCATTTT
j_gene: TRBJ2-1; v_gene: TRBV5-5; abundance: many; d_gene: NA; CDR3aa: CASSLFGSYNEQFF; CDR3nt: TGTGCCAGCAGCTTGTTCGGGTCCTACAATGAGCAGTTCTTC
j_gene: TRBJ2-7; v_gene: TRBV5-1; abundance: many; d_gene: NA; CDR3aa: CASSLAAGDYEQYF; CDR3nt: TGCGCCAGCAGCTTGGCGGCCGGGGACTACGAGCAGTACTTC
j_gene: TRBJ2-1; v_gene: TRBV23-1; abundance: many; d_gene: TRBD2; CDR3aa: CASSGLAGVNEQFF; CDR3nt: TGCGCCAGCAGTGGACTAGCGGGAGTCAATGAGCAGTTCTTC
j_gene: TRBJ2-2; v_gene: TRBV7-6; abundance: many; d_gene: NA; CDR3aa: CASSRQGSASNTGELFF; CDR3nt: TGTGCCAGCAGCCGTCAGGGATCGGCCTCGAACACCGGGGAGCTGTTTTTT
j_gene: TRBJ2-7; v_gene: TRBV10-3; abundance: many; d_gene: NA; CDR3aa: CAISGRADDEQYF; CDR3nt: TGTGCCATCAGTGGGAGAGCTGACGACGAGCAGTACTTC
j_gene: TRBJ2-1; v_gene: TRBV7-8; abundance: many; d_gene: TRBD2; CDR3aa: CASSHPGTKNNEQFF; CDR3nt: TGTGCCAGCAGCCACCCCGGGACTAAAAACAATGAGCAGTTCTTC
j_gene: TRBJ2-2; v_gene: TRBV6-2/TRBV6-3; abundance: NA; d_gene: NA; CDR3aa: CASSYLSSSGELFF; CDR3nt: TGTGCCAGCAGTTATTTGAGTTCCTCCGGGGAGCTGTTTTTT
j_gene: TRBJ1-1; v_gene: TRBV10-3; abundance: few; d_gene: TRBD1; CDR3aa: CAIREDRKRTEAFF; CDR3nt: TGTGCCATCAGAGAGGACAGGAAGCGCACTGAAGCTTTCTTT
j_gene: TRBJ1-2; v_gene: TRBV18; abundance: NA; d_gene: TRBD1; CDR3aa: CASSPSSGGISYGYTF; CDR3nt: TGTGCCAGCTCACCCTCCTCAGGGGGCATCAGCTATGGCTACACCTTC
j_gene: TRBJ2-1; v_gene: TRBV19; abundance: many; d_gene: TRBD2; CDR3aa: CASSMGSGSINNEQFF; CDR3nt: TGTGCCAGTAGTATGGGAAGCGGGAGTATCAACAATGAGCAGTTCTTC
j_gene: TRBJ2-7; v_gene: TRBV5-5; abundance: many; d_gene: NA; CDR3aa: CASSLDRLSYEQYF; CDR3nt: TGTGCCAGCAGCTTGGACAGGCTCTCCTACGAGCAGTACTTC
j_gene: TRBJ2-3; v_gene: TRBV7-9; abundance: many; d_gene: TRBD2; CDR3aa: CASSLEAGGLDTQYF; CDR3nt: TGTGCCAGCAGCTTAGAAGCGGGGGGCCTAGATACGCAGTATTTT
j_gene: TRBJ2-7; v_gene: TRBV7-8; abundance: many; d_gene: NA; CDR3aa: CASSLAPGEDYEQYF; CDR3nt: TGTGCCAGCAGCTTAGCCCCGGGGGAAGACTACGAGCAGTACTTC
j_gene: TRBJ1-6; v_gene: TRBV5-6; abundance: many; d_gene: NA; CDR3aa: CASSWYSESSYNSPLHF; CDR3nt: TGTGCCAGCAGCTGGTACAGTGAGAGCTCCTATAATTCACCCCTCCACTTT
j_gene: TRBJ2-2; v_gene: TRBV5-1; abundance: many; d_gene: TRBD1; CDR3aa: CASSPGTVTGELFF; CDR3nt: TGCGCCAGCAGCCCTGGGACAGTCACCGGGGAGCTGTTTTTT
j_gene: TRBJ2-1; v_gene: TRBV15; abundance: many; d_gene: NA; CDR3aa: CATSRAPDISYNEQFF; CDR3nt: TGTGCCACCAGCAGAGCTCCCGACATCTCCTACAATGAGCAGTTCTTC
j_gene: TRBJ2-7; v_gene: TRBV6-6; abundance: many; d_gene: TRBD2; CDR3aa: CASRPGTSGAYEQYF; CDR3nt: TGTGCCAGCAGACCCGGGACTAGCGGAGCCTACGAGCAGTACTTC
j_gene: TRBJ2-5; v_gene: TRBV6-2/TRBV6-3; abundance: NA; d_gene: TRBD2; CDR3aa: CASSYPALTAGEWETQYF; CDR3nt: TGTGCCAGCAGTTACCCGGCACTGACGGCGGGAGAATGGGAGACCCAGTACTTC
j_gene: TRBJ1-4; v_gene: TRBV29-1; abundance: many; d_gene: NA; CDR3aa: CSGGEFGEKLFF; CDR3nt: TGCAGCGGAGGGGAGTTTGGTGAAAAACTGTTTTTT
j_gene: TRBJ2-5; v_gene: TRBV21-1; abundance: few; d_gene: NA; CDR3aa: CASSTPGTGTSETQYF; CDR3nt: TGTGCCAGCAGCACCCCCGGGACAGGGACCTCTGAGACCCAGTACTTC
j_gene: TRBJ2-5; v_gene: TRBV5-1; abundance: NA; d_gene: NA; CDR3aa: CASSFLGSKETQYF; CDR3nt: TGCGCCAGCAGTTTTCTAGGATCCAAAGAGACCCAGTACTTC
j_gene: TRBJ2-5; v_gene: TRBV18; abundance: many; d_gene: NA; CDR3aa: CASSLGSLQETQYF; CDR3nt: TGTGCCAGCTCACTGGGAAGCCTCCAAGAGACCCAGTACTTC
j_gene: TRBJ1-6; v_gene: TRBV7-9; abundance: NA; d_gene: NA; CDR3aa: CASSKAGRQFSPLHF; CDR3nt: TGTGCCAGCAGCAAAGCGGGCCGACAGTTTTCACCCCTCCACTTT
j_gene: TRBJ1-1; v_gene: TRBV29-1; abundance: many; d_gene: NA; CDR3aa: CSGLTRPDTEAFF; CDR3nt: TGCAGCGGATTAACAAGGCCCGACACTGAAGCTTTCTTT
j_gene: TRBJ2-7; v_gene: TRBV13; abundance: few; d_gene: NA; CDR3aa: CASSLYTHGASSYEQYF; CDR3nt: TGTGCCAGCAGCTTATATACCCACGGGGCCAGCTCCTACGAGCAGTACTTC
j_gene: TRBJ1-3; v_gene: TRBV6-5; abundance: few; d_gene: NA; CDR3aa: CASRRTGNSGNTIYF; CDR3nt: TGTGCCAGCAGACGGACGGGAAACTCTGGAAACACCATATATTTT
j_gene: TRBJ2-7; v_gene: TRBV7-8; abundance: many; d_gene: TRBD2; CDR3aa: CASSWASGSNYEQYF; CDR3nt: TGTGCCAGCAGCTGGGCTAGCGGGAGTAATTACGAGCAGTACTTC